This note documents a single T cell receptor (beta chain) sequence. The CDR3 end is not reached by the read, which stops 3 residues before it; the germline J gene fills it in. Using immunoSEQ multiplex PCR, the repertoire was profiled, and TCRdb retains in-frame clones only, with some absent. The specimen's table records under 30,000 clones. This sample stems from a study of T cells in women clearing cervical HPV infection. The overall study: HLA type could not be excluded as a confounder.

The germline V gene has CDR1 MNHNS and CDR2 SASEGT. Germline trimming cut 2 bases from V and 7 bases from J; bases unmatched to any gene: 9. This CDR3 has 16 residues. Material for sequencing was blood buffy coat. The source of this sequence is a woman aged 18-70 years with a cervical HPV16 infection that either progressed to CIN3+ or cleared (not recorded which). V gene TRBV6-1 combines with J gene TRBJ2-1; the match to TRBD2 covers 9 bases. This chain's CDR3 is CASSEQGLAGSNEQFF. CDR3 DNA (partial): TGTGCCAGCAGTGAACAAGGGCTAGCGGGATCGAATGAG.